These 32 T cell receptor beta chains were sequenced from one sample in a study of cytomegalovirus exposure and HLA in healthy donors. The protocol was immunoSEQ multiplex PCR, while the TCRdb copy is restricted to in-frame clones and leaves out a portion. The table lists more than 90,000 clones, about nine tenths of them singletons, with 1.5% to 2% in the top ten. What was sequenced was PBMCs. These receptors came from a man between 18 and 29 years old in good health and CMV-seronegative.

The chain couples TRBV18 to TRBJ2-3; TRBD2 agrees at 11 bases. The J segment lost 0 bases and the V segment lost 4 bases, leaving 6 bases of the junction unmatched. This CDR3 region has 17 residues. From germline, CDR1 is KGHSH and CDR2 LQKENI. The DNA for the CDR3 is TGTGCCAGCTCACTCCGACTAGCGGGGACTAGCACAGATACGCAGTATTTT. Translating it yields CASSLRLAGTSTDTQYF. Full variable domain (remainder filled in from reference TRBV18 and TRBJ2-3): NAGVMQNPRHLVRRRGQEARLRCSPMKGHSHVYWYRQLPEEGLKFMVYLQKENIIDESGMPKERFSAEFPKEGPSILRIQQVVRGDSAAYFCASSLRLAGTSTDTQYFGPGTRLTVL.

The V call is TRBV7-2, the J call TRBJ1-4; D possibly corresponds to TRBD1 (6 bases). With 3 bases removed from V and 0 bases from J, the gap between germline ends came to 17 bases. This CDR3 comprises 18 residues. CDR1 is SGHTA, CDR2 FQGNSA, per germline. CDR3 DNA sequence: TGTGCCAGCAGCTTTAACGGTTTGCAGGGGCCAACTAATGAAAAACTGTTTTTT. Protein sequence: CASSFNGLQGPTNEKLFF.

The chain uses TRBV29-1 and TRBJ1-1; a possible D gene is TRBD1 (6 bases). The CDR3 has 13 amino acids. V was shortened by 5 bases and J by 6 bases, with 16 bases between the two germline ends. The germline CDR1 and CDR2 sequences are SQVTM and ANQGSEA. This CDR3 reads CSVSGVMTAEAFF. In DNA, the CDR3 is TGCAGCGTTTCAGGGGTCATGACAGCTGAAGCTTTCTTT.

The chain is built from TRBV15 and TRBJ2-3, with D possibly being TRBD2 (5 bases). Germline CDR1 is LNHNV and CDR2 is YYDKDF (reference sequence). The CDR3 covers 14 residues. The V end was cut by 3 bases, the J end by 5 bases, with 12 bases between. The CDR3: CATSRSGVQDTQYF. The CDR3 nucleotides read TGTGCCACCAGCAGGAGCGGAGTTCAAGATACGCAGTATTTT.

The V gene is TRBV30, the J gene TRBJ1-1; D call uncertain. In germline, CDR1 is GTSNPN, CDR2 SVGIG (reference sequence). The CDR3 contains 13 residues. Trimming shortened V by 3 bases and J by 0 bases, and 8 bases separated the two germline ends. CDR3 sequence (DNA): TGTGCCTGGAGGAGAAACTTGAACACTGAAGCTTTCTTT. It translates to CAWRRNLNTEAFF.

This clone occurred once. The genes are TRBV28 and TRBJ1-2; 10 bases line up with TRBD1. Germline CDR1 MDHEN, CDR2 SYDVKM. The CDR3 consists of 11 residues. The CDR3 coding sequence is TGTGCGACAGGGGGCGGCTATGGCTACACCTTC. This encodes CATGGGYGYTF.

CDR3 protein: CASSGTGDTQYF. CDR3 sequence (DNA): TGCGCCAGCAGCGGAACAGGGGATACGCAGTATTTT. This chain connects TRBV5-1 to TRBJ2-3, with D perhaps matching TRBD1 (6 bases). This CDR3 region has 12 residues. The ends were cut back, 4 bases at V and 6 bases at J, with 9 bases in the middle. The germline CDR1 and CDR2 sequences are SGHRS and YFSETQ.

The rearrangement links TRBV25-1 to TRBJ1-2; 9 positions agree with TRBD1. This CDR3 contains 15 residues. V trimming: 3 bases; J trimming: 4 bases; junction bases outside the gene matches: 6. Germline V gene sequence: CDR1 MGHDK, CDR2 SYGVNS. The CDR3 loop reads CASSEGQGWLYGYTF. The CDR3, as DNA: TGTGCCAGCAGTGAGGGACAGGGATGGCTCTATGGCTACACCTTC.

Turning to this clone: The junction departs from germline at one end; a sequencing error may be responsible. The chain couples TRBV6-5 to TRBJ1-1; the D gene is possibly TRBD1 (6 bases). The CDR3 has 15 residues. The germline CDR1 and CDR2 sequences are MNHEY and SVGAGI. This CDR3 reads CASSTPSQGSTKAFF. In nucleotides, the CDR3 is TGTGCCAGCAGTACCCCCTCACAGGGATCCACTAAAGCTTTCTTT.

This sequence joins TRBV10-2 and TRBJ1-1; a weak D match, TRBD1 (6 bases). The germline V and J ends were trimmed by 1 base and 12 bases, with 18 bases remaining between them. The germline V gene has CDR1 WSHSY and CDR2 SAAADI. The CDR3 is 14 residues long. This CDR3 is CASSEWGGREFSFF. The DNA for the CDR3 is TGCGCCAGCAGTGAGTGGGGGGGCAGGGAGTTTTCTTTCTTT.

The rearrangement uses TRBV25-1 and TRBJ1-3; 7 bases match TRBD1. Per the germline V gene, CDR1 is MGHDK and CDR2 is SYGVNS. The CDR3 spans 15 residues. Trimming took 6 bases from V and 2 from J; bases not matched to a gene: 7. CDR3 amino acids: CASSTTGAPGNTIYF. CDR3 nucleotide sequence: TGTGCCAGCAGCACCACAGGGGCTCCTGGAAACACCATATATTTT.

This chain connects TRBV18 to TRBJ1-3, with D perhaps matching TRBD1 (5 bases). The CDR3 has 16 residues. Germline lookup yields CDR1 KGHSH and CDR2 LQKENI. Trimming took 5 bases from V and 2 from J, leaving 16 bases between them. CDR3 sequence (DNA): TGTGCCAGCTCAGCTCGCTCGGGGGTGACTGGAAACACCATATATTTT. Encoded protein: CASSARSGVTGNTIYF.

The rearrangement uses TRBV2 and TRBJ1-1, with D possibly matching TRBD1 (6 bases). The V and J ends lost 7 bases and 7 bases respectively, with 16 bases between them. This CDR3 region has 13 residues. CDR1 and CDR2 (germline): SNHLY, FYNNEI. CDR3 residues: CASTRFQQGEAFF. The CDR3 nucleotides are TGTGCCAGCACCCGTTTCCAACAGGGTGAAGCTTTCTTT.

CDR3 nucleotide sequence: TGTGCCATCAGTGAGGGATTAAGCGGGATACCCTACAATGAGCAGTTCTTC. It is translated as CAISEGLSGIPYNEQFF. The chain employs TRBV10-3 and TRBJ2-1; 7 bases line up with TRBD2. This CDR3 has 17 amino acids. CDR1 is ENHRY and CDR2 is SYGVKD in the germline V gene. With V trimmed by 2 bases and J by 2 bases, 9 bases remained unmatched.

This chain connects TRBV2 to TRBJ2-7; the match to TRBD2 covers 7 bases. Looked up from germline, CDR1 is SNHLY and CDR2 is FYNNEI. Losses at the gene ends were 7 bases for V and 0 bases for J; bases not matched to a gene: 6. The CDR3 length is 14 residues. The chain's CDR3 is CASKNGGSSYEQYF. CDR3 nucleotides: TGTGCCAGCAAAAATGGCGGGAGCTCCTACGAGCAGTACTTC.

This clone came up a few times. The V and J genes are TRBV7-9 and TRBJ1-5; maybe TRBD1 (6 bases). Germline lookup yields CDR1 SEHNR and CDR2 FQNEAQ (reference sequence). V dropped 5 bases and J dropped 1 base, with 12 bases sitting between them. There are 15 residues in the CDR3. The CDR3 sequence is CASSPGQTSNQPQHF. CDR3 bases: TGTGCCAGCAGCCCCGGACAGACAAGCAATCAGCCCCAGCATTTT.

The CDR3 region is CASSPNRPNYGYTF. Here the CDR3 DNA reads TGTGCCAGCTCACCAAACAGACCTAACTATGGCTACACCTTC. J is TRBJ1-2 and V is TRBV18, with D unclear. Germline lookup yields CDR1 KGHSH and CDR2 LQKENI. The germline V and J ends were trimmed by 2 bases and 0 bases, with 7 bases remaining between them. The CDR3 contains 14 residues.

DNA of the CDR3: TGTGCCAGCAGGGAATTGACTCCGAGCTCCTACAATGAGCAGTTCTTC. It is translated as CASRELTPSSYNEQFF. This chain uses TRBV28 with TRBJ2-1; D gene ambiguous. Germline CDR1 reads MDHEN; CDR2 reads SYDVKM. The CDR3 has 16 residues. V lost 6 bases and J lost 0, with 15 bases in between.

This chain connects TRBV7-6 to TRBJ1-1; tentative D call: TRBD1 (5 bases). This CDR3 contains 13 residues. The V end lost 5 bases, the J end lost 3 bases, and 10 bases lay between the germline ends. CDR1 and CDR2 from the germline V gene are SGHVS and FNYEAQ. CDR3 amino acids: CASSATGYTEAFF. CDR3 bases: TGTGCCAGCAGCGCCACAGGCTACACTGAAGCTTTCTTT.

This clone was picked up one time. The chain recombines TRBV7-2 with TRBJ2-7, with 16 bases aligning to TRBD2. The CDR3 covers 18 residues. Germline CDR1 is SGHTA and CDR2 is FQGNSA. The ends lost 1 base at V and 0 bases at J; junction bases unmatched: 3. The CDR3: CASSLGGTSGGASYEQYF. Here the CDR3 DNA reads TGTGCCAGCAGCTTAGGCGGGACTAGCGGGGGGGCCTCCTACGAGCAGTACTTC.

The chain employs TRBV11-3 and TRBJ1-1, with 7 bases fitting TRBD1. This CDR3 region has 13 residues. Germline values: CDR1 SGHNT, CDR2 YENEEA. The V gene end was trimmed by 3 bases and the J gene end by 8 bases; junction bases not matched to a gene: 6. DNA of the CDR3: TGTGCCAGCAGCTTTAGAATGGACAGGGAAGCTTTCTTT. This translates into CASSFRMDREAFF.

This clone was counted once. The chain has TRBV4-1 and TRBJ2-7, with D unclear. The ends were cut back, 0 bases at V and 3 bases at J, with 12 bases in the middle. The germline CDR1 and CDR2 sequences are MGHRA and YSYEKL. This CDR3 is built from 15 residues. The CDR3 nucleotides read TGCGCCAGCAGCCAAGATCTGAGTCTAGTCTACGAGCAGTACTTC. This translates into CASSQDLSLVYEQYF.

The chain has TRBV27 and TRBJ2-1; perhaps TRBD2 as D (6 bases). CDR1 is MNHEY and CDR2 is SMNVEV in the germline V gene (reference sequence). The CDR3 extends over 12 amino acids. The germline V and J ends were trimmed by 8 bases and 7 bases, with 12 bases remaining between them. In DNA, the CDR3 is TGTGCCAGCGGGGGGACGGGGAATGAGCAGTTCTTC. Its protein product is CASGGTGNEQFF.

Here the CDR3 reads CASSLSKLAGTTTYEQYF. The DNA for the CDR3 is TGTGCCAGCAGCTTAAGTAAACTAGCGGGGACAACAACCTACGAGCAGTACTTC. The chain recombines TRBV11-2 with TRBJ2-7, with TRBD2 matching over 10 bases. The junction had 12 bases not matched to a gene; V was cut back by 2 bases and J by 2 bases. The CDR3 covers 18 residues. CDR1 and CDR2 from the germline V gene are SGHAT and FQNNGV.

The chain carries TRBV5-1 and TRBJ2-7, with TRBD2 identical over 8 bases. The CDR3 length is 14 residues. In germline, CDR1 is SGHRS, CDR2 YFSETQ. The trim removed 7 bases at V and 4 bases at J, leaving 10 bases unmatched. The CDR3 region has the DNA TGCGCCAGCCAACCGGCCCCTAGCGGGTACGAGCAGTACTTC. Translation gives CASQPAPSGYEQYF.

This clone was found once. The chain couples TRBV6-1 to TRBJ1-1; D is possibly TRBD1 (5 bases). V lost 4 bases and J lost 6, with 15 bases in between. Germline V gene lookup returns CDR1 MNHNS and CDR2 SASEGT. This CDR3 comprises 14 residues. CDR3 amino acids: CASSVGQRNAEAFF. CDR3 nucleotides: TGTGCCAGCAGTGTAGGACAAAGAAACGCTGAAGCTTTCTTT.

This chain connects TRBV28 to TRBJ2-5, with 10 nucleotides matching TRBD1. This CDR3 contains 13 residues. Germline assignment: CDR1 MDHEN and CDR2 SYDVKM. J lost 5 bases, V lost 6 bases, and 3 bases had no gene match. The CDR3 nucleotides read TGTGCCAGCAGGACAGGGGGCATGGAGACCCAGTACTTC. Translated: CASRTGGMETQYF.

The chain uses TRBV7-2 and TRBJ1-1, with D possibly being TRBD1 (6 bases). Deletions cut 5 bases from V and 0 bases from J, with 10 bases between. Per the germline V gene, CDR1 is SGHTA and CDR2 is FQGNSA. This CDR3 contains 14 residues. In DNA form, the CDR3 reads TGTGCCAGCAGCCCCCCAGGGGTGAACACTGAAGCTTTCTTT. It translates to CASSPPGVNTEAFF.

V gene TRBV21-1 combines with J gene TRBJ1-6. TRBV21-1 is termed a pseudogene. The CDR3 extends over 14 amino acids. The CDR3 region is CASSKMRDNSPLHF. As DNA, the CDR3 is TGTGCCAGCAGCAAAATGAGGGATAATTCACCCCTCCACTTT.

The V gene is TRBV28, the J gene TRBJ2-3; TRBD1 aligns across 7 bases. J was trimmed by 3 bases and V by 3 bases; bases with no gene match: 3. This CDR3 is 14 amino acids long. Germline V gives CDR1 MDHEN, CDR2 SYDVKM. The CDR3 region has the DNA TGTGCCAGCAGTTTGGGACAGAAGACAGATACGCAGTATTTT. This codes for CASSLGQKTDTQYF.

The chain employs TRBV19 and TRBJ1-1; D is possibly TRBD1 (5 bases). Trimming took 4 bases from V and 3 from J, leaving 6 bases between them. This CDR3 has 12 amino acids. Germline-derived CDR1 and CDR2 are LNHDA and SQIVND (reference sequence). The CDR3 spells CASSRGDTEAFF. Written as DNA, the CDR3 is TGTGCCAGTAGTAGGGGGGACACTGAAGCTTTCTTT.

V gene TRBV28 combines with J gene TRBJ2-5; tentative D call: TRBD1 (5 bases). Trimming pared 3 bases from V and 4 bases from J, leaving 12 bases between. CDR3 length equals 14 residues. Germline V gene data show CDR1 as MDHEN and CDR2 as SYDVKM. The CDR3 loop reads CASSFLSRAETQYF. The CDR3 DNA sequence: TGTGCCAGCAGTTTTCTTTCCAGGGCAGAGACCCAGTACTTC. The full variable domain, rest sourced from reference TRBV28 and TRBJ2-5, is DVKVTQSSRYLVKRTGEKVFLECVQDMDHENMFWYRQDPGLGLRLIYFSYDVKMKEKGDIPEGYSVSREKKERFSLILESASTNQTSMYLCASSFLSRAETQYFGPGTRLLVL.